A single sample gave rise to the 24 T cell receptor beta chains below, sequenced in a study of T-cell reconstitution after alpha-beta-depleted transplantation in children. For TCRbeta, the library was prepared with unique molecular identifiers. TCRdb processed the PCR reads anew with MiXCR; each CDR3 protein has one entry. The table includes about 610,000 distinct CDR3 sequences, roughly a tenth detected once. The source was PBMCs from the stem cell graft donor, collected from the stem cell graft. The source of these receptors is a human donor who donated a stem cell graft to a child with acute myeloid leukemia.

This clonotype came up many times. The gene calls are TRBV4-3 and TRBJ2-7, with D hard to call. From germline, CDR1 is LGHNA and CDR2 YSLEER. The CDR3 has 15 amino acids. Between the trimmed V and J ends, which lost 0 bases and 2 bases, there was a span of 11 bases. The CDR3 DNA follows: TGCGCCAGCAGCCAAGAGACGGCAGCTACCTACGAGCAGTACTTC. Amino acid sequence: CASSQETAATYEQYF.

This clonotype was seen repeatedly, ten times or more. The chain joins TRBV4-2 to TRBJ2-1, with a tentative D call TRBD1 (7 bases). Germline V lookup: CDR1 LGHNA, CDR2 YNFKEQ. Trimming left V 4 bases short and J 7 bases short, with 20 bases between. The CDR3 covers 16 residues. CDR3 nucleotides: TGTGCCAGCAGCCCTGGAGGGGGCAAGTCGATAAATGAGCAGTTCTTC. This translates into CASSPGGGKSINEQFF.

This clonotype was counted between two and nine times. V is TRBV27 and J is TRBJ1-6; D gene unclear. V was pared by 5 bases and J by 6 bases, with 11 bases between. The CDR3 totals 14 residues. Germline CDR1 and CDR2: MNHEY and SMNVEV (reference sequence). The CDR3 loop is CASSPGNGNSPLHF. The CDR3 DNA is TGTGCCAGCAGTCCGGGGAATGGTAATTCACCCCTCCACTTT.

Only a few counts were recorded for this clonotype. This chain joins TRBV7-9 and TRBJ2-2; D gene unclear. The CDR3 extends over 16 amino acids. Trimming pared 5 bases from V and 4 bases from J, leaving 17 bases between. CDR1 and CDR2 from the germline V gene are SEHNR and FQNEAQ (reference sequence). The CDR3 protein is CASSPPGLRRTGELFF. CDR3 in DNA: TGTGCCAGCAGCCCTCCAGGCCTCAGACGCACCGGGGAGCTGTTTTTT.

The chain employs TRBV7-2 and TRBJ2-5; 11 bases match TRBD2. CDR3 length equals 17 residues. Germline V gene sequence: CDR1 SGHTA, CDR2 FQGNSA. Trimming took 1 base from V and 0 from J; bases not matched to a gene: 4. Written as DNA, the CDR3 is TGTGCCAGCAGCTTAGGGCTAGCGGGAGGAAACCAAGAGACCCAGTACTTC. Protein: CASSLGLAGGNQETQYF.

The chain is built from TRBV5-1 and TRBJ2-1; D is unresolved. Germline CDR1 reads SGHRS; CDR2 reads YFSETQ. Trimming shortened V by 4 bases and J by 6 bases, and 8 bases separated the two germline ends. The CDR3 length is 12 residues. CDR3 sequence (DNA): TGCGCCAGCAGCAAGACTGGCAATGAGCAGTTCTTC. This translates into CASSKTGNEQFF.

This clonotype was observed at least ten times. The chain is built from TRBV27 and TRBJ2-3, with 7 bases lining up with TRBD2. The germline gives CDR1 MNHEY, CDR2 SMNVEV (reference sequence). The CDR3 is 15 amino acids. The junction had 8 bases not matched to a gene; V was cut back by 6 bases and J by 2 bases. CDR3 nucleotides: TGTGCCAGCAGCCGGGACTACACCATCACAGATACGCAGTATTTT. It translates to CASSRDYTITDTQYF.

The chain employs TRBV12-3 or TRBV12-4 and TRBJ2-3; D remains ambiguous. V shed 3 bases and J shed 11 bases, with 9 bases lying between them. The CDR3 consists of 11 residues. The chain's CDR3 is CASSFIDQQYF. The CDR3 DNA follows: TGTGCCAGCAGTTTTATCGACCAGCAGTATTTT.

In its sample, this clonotype is medium-sized. This rearrangement joins TRBV7-8 to TRBJ2-3, with D possibly matching TRBD1 (6 bases). Trimming cost V 7 bases and J 4 bases, with 12 bases left between them. CDR1 SGHVS and CDR2 FQNEAQ come from the germline V gene. The CDR3 runs 13 residues. DNA for the CDR3: TGTGCCAGCACCCGAGGGGGACCAGATACGCAGTATTTT. Translating gives CASTRGGPDTQYF. Full variable domain (rest looked up from reference TRBV7-8 and TRBJ2-3): GAGVSQSPRYKVAKRGQDVALRCDPISGHVSLFWYQQALGQGPEFLTYFQNEAQLDKSGLPSDRFFAERPEGSVSTLKIQRTQQEDSAVYLCASTRGGPDTQYFGPGTRLTVL.

The chain has TRBV10-3 and TRBJ1-1; D possibly corresponds to TRBD1 (5 bases). V dropped 3 bases and J dropped 5 bases, with 10 bases sitting between them. From germline, CDR1 is ENHRY and CDR2 SYGVKD. The CDR3 is 13 residues long. CDR3 DNA sequence: TGTGCCATCAGTGACCCAGGGCAGACTGAAGCTTTCTTT. Translated: CAISDPGQTEAFF.

The chain recombines TRBV10-2 with TRBJ2-7; the D gene is possibly TRBD1 (5 bases). Germline lookup yields CDR1 WSHSY and CDR2 SAAADI. With 4 bases removed from V and 7 bases from J, the gap between germline ends came to 11 bases. The CDR3 length is 12 residues. The CDR3 nucleotides are TGCGCCAGCAGTGTCTCAGGGCGTGAGCAGTACTTC. Translation: CASSVSGREQYF.

This chain connects TRBV5-6 to TRBJ2-7, with TRBD2 as a possible D gene (6 bases). Trimming removed 7 bases from V and 2 bases from J, with 10 bases in between. Germline-derived CDR1 and CDR2 are SGHDT and YYEEEE. The CDR3 runs 12 residues. Here the CDR3 reads CASGREAYEQYF. CDR3 coding DNA: TGTGCCAGCGGCAGGGAGGCCTACGAGCAGTACTTC.

The chain couples TRBV29-1 to TRBJ2-3; no firm D call. This CDR3 contains 16 residues. Germline V gene lookup returns CDR1 SQVTM and CDR2 ANQGSEA. Trimming removed 5 bases at V and 3 bases at J, with 21 bases between. The CDR3 sequence: CSVIPSWPEVTDTQYF. CDR3 DNA sequence: TGCAGCGTTATCCCAAGTTGGCCCGAGGTTACAGATACGCAGTATTTT.

This clonotype has ten or more counts. The chain uses TRBV28 and TRBJ2-3; 7 nucleotides agree with TRBD2. After removal of 7 bases from V and 0 bases from J, the junction contained 10 bases not matched to a gene. The CDR3 runs 16 residues. Germline V gene sequence: CDR1 MDHEN, CDR2 SYDVKM. CDR3 sequence reads: CASTFLGGTSTDTQYF. The CDR3 coding sequence is TGTGCCAGCACCTTCTTGGGGGGGACCAGCACAGATACGCAGTATTTT.

The CDR3 nucleotides are TGTGCCAGTAGTACCGGCGATGAAGCTTTCTTT. It codes for CASSTGDEAFF. The chain links TRBV19 to TRBJ1-1; no clear D. CDR3 size: 11 residues. Germline V CDR1 and CDR2: LNHDA, SQIVND (reference sequence). Trimming took 4 bases from V and 7 from J, leaving 7 bases between them.

This chain connects TRBV10-3 to TRBJ2-1; 8 positions agree with TRBD2. The trim removed 7 bases at V and 5 bases at J, leaving 10 bases unmatched. The CDR3 spans 15 residues. Germline V gives CDR1 ENHRY, CDR2 SYGVKD. As DNA, the CDR3 is TGTGCCATCACTGGAGCGGGAGTGGGCCACAATGAGCAGTTCTTC. Translating gives CAITGAGVGHNEQFF.

The chain links TRBV5-1 to TRBJ2-5; D is undetermined. Trimming cost V 0 bases and J 0 bases, with 12 bases left between them. Looked up from germline, CDR1 is SGHRS and CDR2 is YFSETQ. The CDR3 contains 16 residues. The chain's CDR3 is CASSLEVITYQETQYF. CDR3 nucleotides: TGCGCCAGCAGCTTGGAGGTTATAACGTACCAAGAGACCCAGTACTTC.

This clonotype has at least ten counts. This chain links TRBV10-3 with TRBJ2-7; no definite D call. The CDR3 loop spans 11 amino acids. The V gene lost 0 bases and the J gene lost 5 bases, with 2 bases spanning the gap. Germline CDR1 is ENHRY and CDR2 is SYGVKD. In nucleotides, the CDR3 is TGTGCCATCAGTGAGTCCAACGAGCAGTACTTC. It codes for CAISESNEQYF.

This clonotype was seen at least ten times. This chain uses TRBV6-2 or TRBV6-3 with TRBJ2-2; 14 nucleotides line up with TRBD2. The germline V gene has CDR1 MNHEY and CDR2 SVGEGT. The V gene end was trimmed by 4 bases and the J gene end by 1 base; junction bases not matched to a gene: 11. This CDR3 contains 20 residues. Written as DNA, the CDR3 is TGTGCCAGCAGTTCCTGGACTAGCGGGAGGTTAGGCCTGAACACCGGGGAGCTGTTTTTT. This codes for CASSSWTSGRLGLNTGELFF.

The chain recombines TRBV4-2 with TRBJ2-7, with TRBD2 identical over 7 bases. The ends lost 1 base at V and 4 bases at J; junction bases unmatched: 7. Looked up from germline, CDR1 is LGHNA and CDR2 is YNFKEQ. CDR3 size: 15 residues. CDR3 in DNA: TGTGCCAGCAGCCAAGCCGAGACTAGCTCTTACGAGCAGTACTTC. It codes for CASSQAETSSYEQYF.

The rearrangement uses TRBV15 and TRBJ2-3, with D hard to call. V was clipped by 4 bases and J by 7 bases, with 18 bases between them. This CDR3 region has 15 residues. Germline V CDR1 and CDR2: LNHNV, YYDKDF (reference sequence). The DNA of the CDR3 is TGTGCCACCAGCACCTCTACCGAAGGCTCACATACGCAGTATTTT. This codes for CATSTSTEGSHTQYF.

This sequence joins TRBV7-9 and TRBJ2-3, with D perhaps assigned TRBD1 or TRBD2 (5 bases each). Trimming shortened V by 3 bases and J by 2 bases, and 12 bases separated the two germline ends. The CDR3 runs 15 residues. Germline V gene lookup returns CDR1 SEHNR and CDR2 FQNEAQ (reference sequence). The CDR3 spells CASSLGDQITDTQYF. In DNA form, the CDR3 reads TGTGCCAGCAGCTTGGGGGACCAGATCACAGATACGCAGTATTTT.

This clonotype was picked up many times. The chain employs TRBV20-1 and TRBJ2-7, with D hard to call. Germline values: CDR1 DFQATT, CDR2 SNEGSKA (reference sequence). V dropped 2 bases and J dropped 0 bases, with 11 bases sitting between them. The CDR3 is 14 residues long. CDR3 DNA: TGCAGTGCTAGAACTCCCTCGCACTCCTACGAGCAGTACTTC. The encoded protein is CSARTPSHSYEQYF.

This chain uses TRBV7-9 with TRBJ1-1, with TRBD1 as a possible D gene (6 bases). V dropped 2 bases and J dropped 3 bases, with 10 bases sitting between them. The CDR3 loop spans 14 amino acids. The germline V gene has CDR1 SEHNR and CDR2 FQNEAQ (reference sequence). CDR3 sequence (DNA): TGTGCCAGCAGCTTACAGTCAGGGGACACTGAAGCTTTCTTT. Amino acid sequence: CASSLQSGDTEAFF.